A single sample is the source of the 27 T cell receptor beta chains below, sequenced in a study of beta chain features in type 1 diabetes. Sequencing targeted expressed TCRB transcripts, as all isolated RNA had been reverse transcribed. This table comes from immunoSEQ multiplex PCR, and its TCRdb copy is limited to in-frame clones, with some not included. The sample yields fewer than 300,000 clones, around 20% seen once. Whole-study results and caveats: Type 1 diabetes patients had moderately but significantly shorter TCRB CDR3s in all four CD4+ subsets.

No antigens are known for them. Input material: naive CD4+ T cells from blood. Every receptor here comes from a middle-aged woman with type 1 diabetes.

This clone was detected only a few times. The V call is TRBV29-1, the J call TRBJ1-5, with a tentative D call TRBD1 (5 bases). CDR3 length: 16 amino acids. Germline values: CDR1 SQVTM, CDR2 ANQGSEA. Trimming pared 6 bases from V and 2 bases from J, leaving 20 bases between. The CDR3 DNA reads as TGCAGCGTCCAAGGGTCAGGGACTCAAGGCAATCAGCCCCAGCATTTT. Amino acid sequence: CSVQGSGTQGNQPQHF. The full variable domain, rest sourced from reference TRBV29-1 and TRBJ1-5, is SAVISQKPSRDICQRGTSLTIQCQVDSQVTMMFWYRQQPGQSLTLIATANQGSEATYESGFVIDKFPISRPNLTFSTLTVSNMSPEDSSIYLCSVQGSGTQGNQPQHFGDGTRLSIL.

The V call is TRBV6-5, the J call TRBJ2-1, with D uncertain. Trimming removed 2 bases at V and 2 bases at J, with 4 bases between. Germline assignment: CDR1 MNHEY and CDR2 SVGAGI. The CDR3 contains 13 residues. CDR3 region: CASSYGPYNEQFF. The CDR3 nucleotides are TGTGCCAGCAGTTACGGCCCCTACAATGAGCAGTTCTTC.

A few counts support this clone. The chain uses TRBV10-3 and TRBJ2-7; 7 nucleotides line up with TRBD1. The germline V gene has CDR1 ENHRY and CDR2 SYGVKD. The CDR3 is 14 amino acids. The V gene end was trimmed by 6 bases and the J gene end by 4 bases; junction bases not matched to a gene: 9. CDR3 sequence: CAIRGLTGSYEQYF. The DNA for the CDR3 is TGTGCCATCAGGGGTTTGACAGGGTCTTACGAGCAGTACTTC.

In the case of this clone: The junction differs from germline at one of its ends, possibly a read error. The V and J genes are TRBV11-2 and TRBJ2-1; TRBD2 aligns across 10 bases. The CDR3 is 13 amino acids. CDR1 is SGHAT, CDR2 FQNNGV, per germline. In DNA, the CDR3 is TGTGCCAGCAGCTTAACGAGGAGCGGGAGGGGGATCTTC. Amino acids: CASSLTRSGRGIF.

The J gene is TRBJ2-2, the V gene TRBV27, with D possibly being TRBD2 (5 bases). Deletions cut 5 bases from V and 5 bases from J, with 18 bases between. CDR1 is MNHEY, CDR2 SMNVEV, per germline (reference sequence). The CDR3 has 16 residues. CDR3 DNA sequence: TGTGCCAGCAGTCTAGGGTGGCGGGCGGAGACCGGGGAGCTGTTTTTT. Its protein product is CASSLGWRAETGELFF.

The chain recombines TRBV4-3 with TRBJ2-7; 7 nucleotides agree with TRBD2. Germline V gene data show CDR1 as LGHNA and CDR2 as YSLEER. This CDR3 has 14 amino acids. V dropped 0 bases and J dropped 2; count of bases not matched to a gene: 1. DNA of the CDR3: TGCGCCAGCAGCCAAGAAAGCGGGACCTACGAGCAGTACTTC. Its protein is CASSQESGTYEQYF.

This clone appeared once. The genes are TRBV6-4 and TRBJ1-2; D not resolved. V lost 3 bases and J lost 4, with 12 bases in between. The germline CDR1 and CDR2 sequences are MRHNA and SNTAGT. The CDR3 has 14 amino acids. The CDR3 reads CASSDYIWSYGYTF. The CDR3 DNA reads as TGTGCCAGCAGTGATTACATCTGGAGCTATGGCTACACCTTC.

The V gene is TRBV7-2, the J gene TRBJ1-1; D remains ambiguous. The CDR3 has 14 amino acids. Trimming removed 1 base at V and 4 bases at J, with 10 bases between. Germline CDR1 and CDR2: SGHTA and FQGNSA. CDR3 sequence (DNA): TGTGCCAGCAGCTTAGGGCTTTCGGGCACTGAAGCTTTCTTT. Encoded protein: CASSLGLSGTEAFF.

The chain recombines TRBV5-1 with TRBJ2-1; D unresolved. Trimming cost V 1 base and J 6 bases, with 11 bases left between them. The germline gives CDR1 SGHRS, CDR2 YFSETQ. This CDR3 has 14 residues. CDR3 region: CASSLISDSNEQFF. CDR3 DNA sequence: TGCGCCAGCAGCTTGATCTCCGACTCCAATGAGCAGTTCTTC.

V usage is TRBV20-1 and J usage is TRBJ2-7, with D uncertain. Deletions cut 3 bases from V and 2 bases from J, with 5 bases between. The CDR3 runs to 11 residues. Germline CDR1 DFQATT, CDR2 SNEGSKA (reference sequence). The CDR3 region has the DNA TGCAGTGCTAGCCCTACCTACGAGCAGTACTTC. Its protein is CSASPTYEQYF.

The chain uses TRBV29-1 and TRBJ2-1; 8 bases are a match to TRBD1. V gave up 6 bases and J gave up 6 bases; unmatched junction bases: 7. CDR3 length: 13 amino acids. Germline V gene sequence: CDR1 SQVTM, CDR2 ANQGSEA. The CDR3 loop is CSVDRELGNEQFF. The CDR3 DNA is TGCAGCGTGGACAGGGAACTCGGCAATGAGCAGTTCTTC.

The rearrangement joins TRBV5-4 to TRBJ2-4; 7 nucleotides agree with TRBD1. The CDR3 runs 13 residues. With V trimmed by 4 bases and J by 9 bases, 7 bases remained unmatched. The germline gives CDR1 SGHNT, CDR2 YYREEE (reference sequence). CDR3 bases: TGTGCCAGCAGCCAAGATGAGGGGGCCATTCAGTACTTC. Encoded protein: CASSQDEGAIQYF.

The chain joins TRBV5-4 to TRBJ2-6; D is uncertain. Germline loops: CDR1 SGHNT, CDR2 YYREEE (reference sequence). The length of the CDR3 is 15 residues. Deletions cut 4 bases from V and 0 bases from J, with 8 bases between. The CDR3 region has the DNA TGTGCCAGCAGCGACATGAGCTCTGGGGCCAACGTCCTGACTTTC. Translation gives CASSDMSSGANVLTF.

This clone was recorded a few times. This chain uses TRBV30 with TRBJ2-1; 11 nucleotides align to TRBD1. The V gene end was trimmed by 4 bases and the J gene end by 6 bases; junction bases not matched to a gene: 5. Germline values: CDR1 GTSNPN, CDR2 SVGIG (reference sequence). This CDR3 spans 14 amino acids. The CDR3 loop reads CAWKGQGASNEQFF. The CDR3 DNA sequence: TGTGCCTGGAAAGGACAGGGGGCGAGCAATGAGCAGTTCTTC.

The chain has TRBV2 and TRBJ2-7; the D gene is possibly TRBD2 (5 bases). This CDR3 is 14 amino acids long. V lost 7 bases to trimming and J lost 4 bases, with 17 bases between them. Germline V gives CDR1 SNHLY, CDR2 FYNNEI. CDR3 sequence: CASKRRARGYEQYF. CDR3 in DNA: TGTGCCAGCAAGAGAAGGGCCCGCGGGTACGAGCAGTACTTC.

This clone occurred a few times. The rearrangement uses TRBV25-1 and TRBJ1-2; possibly TRBD1 for D (6 bases). Germline values: CDR1 MGHDK, CDR2 SYGVNS. The CDR3 length is 14 residues. Trimming removed 5 bases from V and 8 bases from J, with 18 bases in between. The CDR3 is CASSTGNPPGGYTF. The CDR3, as DNA: TGTGCCAGCAGTACAGGGAACCCCCCTGGGGGCTACACCTTC.

The V gene is TRBV15, the J gene TRBJ2-7; D call uncertain. Trimming stripped 5 bases from V and 2 bases from J, with 16 bases between. Germline CDR1 LNHNV, CDR2 YYDKDF (reference sequence). This CDR3 contains 15 residues. The CDR3 spells CATSPIQVPPYEQYF. The DNA for the CDR3 is TGTGCCACCAGCCCAATACAAGTCCCACCCTACGAGCAGTACTTC.

This clone has only a few counts. The chain links TRBV11-1 to TRBJ2-1; the match to TRBD2 covers 7 bases. The CDR3 is made up of 15 amino acids. CDR1 is SGHAT and CDR2 is FQDESV in the germline V gene (reference sequence). V lost 6 bases, J lost 8 bases, and 13 bases stayed unmatched. Here the CDR3 reads CASRARGGLDYEQFF. For the CDR3, the DNA is TGTGCCAGCAGAGCTAGGGGAGGACTAGACTATGAGCAGTTCTTC.

This clone was counted a single time. This chain uses TRBV5-1 with TRBJ2-7; 9 bases line up with TRBD1. Trimming took 1 base from V and 9 from J; bases not matched to a gene: 17. Looked up from germline, CDR1 is SGHRS and CDR2 is YFSETQ. This CDR3 has 17 amino acids. The CDR3: CASSLSHSTGGRNRQYF. The CDR3 DNA is TGCGCCAGCAGCTTGAGCCATTCCACAGGGGGCAGAAACCGGCAGTACTTC.

There are a few counts of this clone. The V gene is TRBV5-1, the J gene TRBJ2-7, with a possible D match to TRBD2 (6 bases). V was shortened by 0 bases and J by 4 bases, with 14 bases between the two germline ends. CDR3 length equals 15 residues. Germline CDR1 SGHRS, CDR2 YFSETQ. Written as DNA, the CDR3 is TGCGCCAGCAGCTTGGGGGAGGAGGGGAGTTACGAGCAGTACTTC. It is translated as CASSLGEEGSYEQYF.

The chain combines TRBV4-1 with TRBJ2-1; weak D call: TRBD2 (5 bases). Trimming removed 0 bases at V and 6 bases at J, with 27 bases between. The germline V gene encodes CDR1 MGHRA and CDR2 YSYEKL. CDR3 length: 20 amino acids. Written as DNA, the CDR3 is TGCGCCAGCAGCCAAGATTGGTTTGGTAGCGCCCAAACCGGCGGCAATGAGCAGTTCTTC. Translation gives CASSQDWFGSAQTGGNEQFF.

This clone appeared a few times. The V call is TRBV7-2, the J call TRBJ2-7, with unresolved D. The V end was cut by 2 bases, the J end by 4 bases, with 6 bases between. This CDR3 comprises 12 residues. The germline V gene encodes CDR1 SGHTA and CDR2 FQGNSA. The CDR3 coding sequence is TGTGCCAGCAGCTTATCTAGATACGAGCAGTACTTC. Amino acids: CASSLSRYEQYF.

This clone was counted between two and nine times. At the DNA level, this CDR3 is encoded by other sequences in the same sample as well. This rearrangement joins TRBV30 to TRBJ1-1; TRBD1 matches at 8 bases. From germline, CDR1 is GTSNPN and CDR2 SVGIG (reference sequence). The CDR3 totals 11 residues. V gave up 8 bases and J gave up 1 base; unmatched junction bases: 0. The CDR3 here is CAGTGNTEAFF. As DNA, the CDR3 is TGTGCCGGGACAGGGAACACTGAAGCTTTCTTT.

CDR3 region: CASSHTTAQETQYF. CDR3 coding DNA: TGTGCCAGCAGCCATACGACAGCTCAAGAGACCCAGTACTTC. The chain is built from TRBV7-9 and TRBJ2-5; D is possibly TRBD1 (5 bases). CDR3 length: 14 residues. Germline V lookup: CDR1 SEHNR, CDR2 FQNEAQ (reference sequence). V dropped 5 bases and J dropped 2 bases, with 12 bases sitting between them.

In the case of this clone: Its ends do not fully match the called genes, so a read error is possible. The chain links TRBV6-1 to TRBJ2-7; possibly TRBD2 for D (5 bases). This CDR3 is built from 12 residues. Germline V gene sequence: CDR1 MNHNS, CDR2 SASEGT. The CDR3 here is CAGSDYSYEQYF. For the CDR3, the DNA is TGTGCCGGCAGCGACTACTCCTACGAGCAGTACTTC.

The CDR3, as DNA: TGCGCCAGCAGCTTGGAGGGGCTGCACTACGAGCAGTACTTC. Translating it yields CASSLEGLHYEQYF. This chain uses TRBV5-1 with TRBJ2-7; D possibly corresponds to TRBD1 (5 bases). V was pared by 0 bases and J by 3 bases, with 10 bases between. The germline V gene encodes CDR1 SGHRS and CDR2 YFSETQ. The CDR3 runs 14 residues.

There are a few counts of this clone. The chain has TRBV25-1 and TRBJ1-6; D gene unclear. CDR1 is MGHDK, CDR2 SYGVNS, per germline. The CDR3 contains 13 residues. V lost 4 bases, J lost 6 bases, and 7 bases lay in between. CDR3 sequence (DNA): TGTGCCAGCAGTGCGTCGTTTAATTCACCCCTCCACTTT. Its protein product is CASSASFNSPLHF.